The text below deals with one TCR beta chain. The antigen is undetermined. V lost 3 bases and J lost 4, with 14 bases in between. The CDR3 is made up of 15 amino acids. The V gene's germline CDR1 is MGHRA and CDR2 YSYEKL. TCRdb keeps only in-frame clones here, not all; method: immunoSEQ multiplex PCR. In the table there are under 35,000 clones, about 94% of which are singletons. This entry is derived from a study of T cell clones after liver transplantation. Whole-study results and caveats: Compared with third party-reactive sequences, donor-reactive ones declined more, independent of withdrawal success.

The chain joins TRBV4-1 to TRBJ2-3; D may match TRBD1 or TRBD2 (5 bases each). The source material was CD8+ T cells from blood, sampled 12 months after liver transplant. This clonotype originated in a human patient who received a liver transplant. Some T cells could come from the graft donor. CDR3 coding DNA: TGCGCCAGCAGCCAGGGACCGAGAACAGCAGATACGCAGTATTTT. It is translated as CASSQGPRTADTQYF.